These 11 T cell receptor beta chains came from one sample sequenced in a study of T cells in Graves' hyperthyroidism and ophthalmopathy. Template material for amplifying TCR beta CDR3 regions consisted of RNA transcripts. The TCR CDR3 first-round RT-PCR relied on the HTBI primer set. TCRdb re-called the multiplex PCR reads through MiXCR, storing one row per CDR3 protein. The table lists 560,000 or so distinct CDR3 sequences, 20% of them singletons. Material: blood. These receptors came from a middle-aged man with Graves' ophthalmopathy.

This chain joins TRBV30 and TRBJ2-5, with D hard to call. The CDR3 loop spans 12 amino acids. The ends were cut back, 4 bases at V and 0 bases at J, with 6 bases in the middle. From germline, CDR1 is GTSNPN and CDR2 SVGIG (reference sequence). The CDR3 bases are TGTGCCTGGAACACGTACCAAGAGACCCAGTACTTC. Translation: CAWNTYQETQYF. Filled out from reference TRBV30 and TRBJ2-5, the complete variable domain reads SQTIHQWPATLVQPVGSPLSLECTVEGTSNPNLYWYRQAAGRGLQLLFYSVGIGQISSEVPQNLSASRPQDRQFILSSKKLLLSDSGFYLCAWNTYQETQYFGPGTRLLVL.

This clonotype was counted ten times or more. V usage is TRBV11-2 and J usage is TRBJ1-6; perhaps TRBD1 as D (5 bases). Trimming cost V 3 bases and J 5 bases, with 8 bases left between them. Germline V CDR1 and CDR2: SGHAT, FQNNGV. This CDR3 has 14 amino acids. The CDR3 protein is CASSFGTHNSPLHF. DNA of the CDR3: TGTGCCAGCAGCTTCGGGACGCATAATTCACCCCTCCACTTT.

The chain links TRBV19 to TRBJ2-3, with TRBD2 matching 11 bases. After removal of 7 bases from V and 5 bases from J, the junction contained 11 bases not matched to a gene. The CDR3 is made up of 16 amino acids. Germline V CDR1 and CDR2: LNHDA, SQIVND (reference sequence). This CDR3 is CASTKSLAGGGDTQYF. The CDR3, as DNA: TGTGCCAGTACCAAATCTCTAGCGGGAGGTGGAGATACGCAGTATTTT.

This clonotype was counted a few times. V and J are TRBV13 and TRBJ1-1; D possibly corresponds to TRBD1 (6 bases). The V gene's germline CDR1 is PRHDT and CDR2 FYEKMQ (reference sequence). CDR3 length: 14 residues. Trimming shortened V by 9 bases and J by 0 bases, and 14 bases separated the two germline ends. Written as DNA, the CDR3 is TGTGCCAGTCTCACAGGGAGCATGAACACTGAAGCTTTCTTT. Translated: CASLTGSMNTEAFF.

CDR3 residues: CATSRVDPSSEQFF. The CDR3 DNA is TGTGCCACCAGCAGAGTAGACCCTTCCAGTGAGCAGTTCTTC. This rearrangement joins TRBV15 to TRBJ2-1, with D unclear. The CDR3 is made up of 14 amino acids. Germline loops: CDR1 LNHNV, CDR2 YYDKDF (reference sequence). The V gene lost 1 base and the J gene lost 9 bases, with 13 bases spanning the gap.

The chain uses TRBV12-5 and TRBJ2-3; no reliable D call. V lost 7 bases to trimming and J lost 4 bases, with 9 bases between them. Germline loops: CDR1 LGHNT, CDR2 FRNRAP. This CDR3 has 12 residues. The CDR3 region is CASAQLSDTQYF. DNA for the CDR3: TGTGCTAGTGCCCAACTCTCAGATACGCAGTATTTT.

In the case of this clonotype: The CDR3 does not close with the conserved phenylalanine or tryptophan, likely indicating a read error. V gene TRBV4-3 combines with J gene TRBJ2-7; possible D gene TRBD2, 6 bases. The CDR3 has 14 residues. V gave up 4 bases and J gave up 2 bases, with 12 bases separating them. Germline CDR1 reads LGHNA; CDR2 reads YSLEER. For the CDR3, the DNA is TGCGCCAGCAGCCCGGGGGAGGCCCCCTACGAGCAGTACCTC. Amino acids: CASSPGEAPYEQYL.

V is TRBV7-2 and J is TRBJ1-3, with D uncertain. Trimming removed 2 bases from V and 4 bases from J, with 15 bases in between. This CDR3 region has 16 residues. The V gene's germline CDR1 is SGHTA and CDR2 FQGNSA. CDR3 protein: CASSLPPRGLGNTIYF. CDR3 DNA sequence: TGTGCCAGCAGCTTACCCCCTCGAGGGTTGGGAAACACCATATATTTT.

This clonotype was picked up many times. The rearrangement uses TRBV6-5 and TRBJ2-7; tentatively, D is TRBD1 (6 bases). V was trimmed by 4 bases and J by 2 bases, leaving 15 bases between them. The CDR3 totals 15 residues. The germline V gene has CDR1 MNHEY and CDR2 SVGAGI. The CDR3 DNA reads as TGTGCCAGCAGTTCCTCCGGGACACTCCCCTACGAGCAGTACTTC. It translates to CASSSSGTLPYEQYF.

The chain employs TRBV6-2 or TRBV6-3 and TRBJ2-3; 8 nucleotides align to TRBD2. The CDR3 extends over 16 amino acids. Germline V gene sequence: CDR1 MNHEY, CDR2 SVGEGT. Losses at the gene ends were 2 bases for V and 0 bases for J; bases not matched to a gene: 4. This chain's CDR3 is CASSYDTSGSTDTQYF. For the CDR3, the DNA is TGTGCCAGCAGTTACGATACTAGCGGAAGCACAGATACGCAGTATTTT.

The rearrangement uses TRBV6-2 or TRBV6-3 and TRBJ2-5, with 8 positions matching TRBD2. Germline loops: CDR1 MNHEY, CDR2 SVGEGT. The CDR3 has 15 amino acids. With V trimmed by 2 bases and J by 5 bases, 7 bases remained unmatched. The CDR3 loop is CASSYDSGTWETQYF. The CDR3 DNA is TGTGCCAGCAGTTACGATAGCGGGACGTGGGAGACCCAGTACTTC.